The 18 T cell receptor beta chains in this list originate from one sample, sequenced in a study of beta chain features in type 1 diabetes. Expressed TCRB transcripts were sequenced, since all the RNA that had been isolated was reverse transcribed. Profiled with immunoSEQ multiplex PCR; TCRdb holds only in-frame clones, not every one. The sample has 200,000 to 250,000 clones, 25% to 35% seen once. What was sequenced was central memory CD4+ T cells from blood. These receptors were obtained from a man aged 25 to 40 in good health.

A few counts support this clone. V is TRBV7-8 and J is TRBJ2-1; TRBD2 is a possible D gene (6 bases). Trimming stripped 6 bases from V and 0 bases from J, with 15 bases between. The CDR3 contains 16 residues. CDR1 SGHVS and CDR2 FQNEAQ come from the germline V gene. The CDR3 DNA sequence: TGTGCCAGCAGGACCCTTATAGCGGACTCCTACAATGAGCAGTTCTTC. Amino acids: CASRTLIADSYNEQFF.

The rearrangement links TRBV7-2 to TRBJ2-1; D could derive from TRBD1 or TRBD2 (6 bases each). The germline V and J ends were trimmed by 2 bases and 9 bases, with 17 bases remaining between them. CDR1 is SGHTA, CDR2 FQGNSA, per germline. CDR3 length equals 15 residues. Written as DNA, the CDR3 is TGTGCCAGCAGCTTAACCCAATCGGGGGCGCGTGAGCAGTTCTTC. It specifies CASSLTQSGAREQFF.

This clone was detected only a few times. The chain links TRBV7-9 to TRBJ2-7; either TRBD1 or TRBD2 may fit D (5 bases each). CDR1 is SEHNR, CDR2 FQNEAQ, per germline (reference sequence). The CDR3 consists of 14 residues. Deletions cut 3 bases from V and 2 bases from J, with 11 bases between. CDR3 sequence: CASSFRDRPYEQYF. CDR3 nucleotides: TGTGCCAGCAGCTTTAGGGACCGTCCCTACGAGCAGTACTTC.

V gene TRBV30 combines with J gene TRBJ2-5, with D uncertain. The CDR3 is 11 residues long. Deletions cut 2 bases from V and 8 bases from J, with 9 bases between. From germline, CDR1 is GTSNPN and CDR2 SVGIG (reference sequence). The CDR3 region is CAWSSTETQYF. For the CDR3, the DNA is TGTGCCTGGAGTTCCACTGAAACCCAGTACTTC.

This clone was seen a handful of times. V and J are TRBV2 and TRBJ1-5; maybe TRBD1 (5 bases). This CDR3 spans 17 amino acids. V was clipped by 2 bases and J by 0 bases, with 14 bases between them. Germline loops: CDR1 SNHLY, CDR2 FYNNEI. The CDR3 sequence is CASSEQDIRLSNQPQHF. The DNA for the CDR3 is TGTGCCAGCAGTGAACAGGACATAAGACTTAGCAATCAGCCCCAGCATTTT.

V gene TRBV9 combines with J gene TRBJ1-2; D gene ambiguous. In germline, CDR1 is SGDLS, CDR2 YYNGEE. The germline V and J ends were trimmed by 4 bases and 2 bases, with 12 bases remaining between them. The CDR3 loop spans 14 amino acids. CDR3 DNA sequence: TGTGCCAGCAGCCCCCAGACCGGCAACTATGGCTACACCTTC. Protein product: CASSPQTGNYGYTF.

In this sample, this clone turned up a few times. CDR3 coding DNA: TGTGCCAGCAGTCTTGGACAGGGGACTTTTGAAGCTTTCTTT. It is translated as CASSLGQGTFEAFF. V usage is TRBV2 and J usage is TRBJ1-1; 9 nucleotides match TRBD1. The CDR3 has 14 residues. V was clipped by 5 bases and J by 7 bases; unmatched bases: 8. Germline CDR1 SNHLY, CDR2 FYNNEI.

The chain is built from TRBV15 and TRBJ2-5, with 12 bases matching TRBD2. The DNA end is a closer match to TRBJ2-7, so the J assignment may be wrong. The CDR3 loop spans 16 amino acids. Germline CDR1 LNHNV, CDR2 YYDKDF (reference sequence). The CDR3: CATSSRLAGVTYEQYF. The CDR3 DNA follows: TGTGCCACCAGCAGCAGACTAGCGGGGGTAACCTACGAGCAGTACTTC.

The genes are TRBV23-1 and TRBJ2-7; possible D gene TRBD1, 6 bases. TRBV23-1 is placed among ORFs of uncertain function. The V end was cut by 7 bases, the J end by 7 bases, with 32 bases between. The CDR3 totals 18 residues. The CDR3 coding sequence is TGCGCCAGCACCCTTCAGGGGAGTGTAGGACAGTCCATCAGGGAGCAGTACTTC. Translation gives CASTLQGSVGQSIREQYF.

The V call is TRBV2, the J call TRBJ2-7, with 7 nucleotides matching TRBD1. Trimming at V came to 6 bases and at J to 3 bases, leaving 8 bases not matched to a gene. Germline CDR1 and CDR2: SNHLY and FYNNEI. This CDR3 has 14 residues. The CDR3 region has the DNA TGTGCCAGCAGGCTAACAGGGGCCAACTACGAGCAGTACTTC. This gives the protein CASRLTGANYEQYF.

This clone was seen a few times. DNA for the CDR3: TGTGCCAGCAGTTCCCCGACTAGCGGGAGACTCTGGGAGCAGTTCTTC. This gives the protein CASSSPTSGRLWEQFF. This rearrangement joins TRBV28 to TRBJ2-1; TRBD2 matches at 12 bases. CDR3 length equals 16 residues. Trimming cost V 4 bases and J 10 bases; bases outside gene matches: 11. Germline V lookup: CDR1 MDHEN, CDR2 SYDVKM.

This clone was detected only a few times. CDR3 residues: CAWTGTGGQPQHF. CDR3 nucleotide sequence: TGTGCCTGGACCGGGACAGGGGGTCAGCCCCAGCATTTT. This rearrangement joins TRBV30 to TRBJ1-5, with 11 nucleotides matching TRBD1. The CDR3 is 13 residues long. The trim removed 4 bases at V and 6 bases at J, leaving 2 bases unmatched. Germline V lookup: CDR1 GTSNPN, CDR2 SVGIG (reference sequence).

This clone was found a few times. J is TRBJ1-2 and V is TRBV9; TRBD1 might be the D (5 bases). Germline CDR1 SGDLS, CDR2 YYNGEE. Trimming pared 4 bases from V and 7 bases from J, leaving 17 bases between. The length of the CDR3 is 14 residues. The CDR3 loop reads CASSLGHTPAGYTF. The CDR3 DNA follows: TGTGCCAGCAGCCTCGGACATACACCCGCTGGCTACACCTTC. Complete variable domain (other parts from reference TRBV9 and TRBJ1-2): DSGVTQTPKHLITATGQRVTLRCSPRSGDLSVYWYQQSLDQGLQFLIQYYNGEERAKGNILERFSAQQFPDLHSELNLSSLELGDSALYFCASSLGHTPAGYTFGSGTRLTVV.

This clone was recorded a few times. The rearrangement joins TRBV6-6 to TRBJ2-7; tentative D call: TRBD1 (6 bases). The CDR3 covers 13 residues. Germline V gene lookup returns CDR1 MNHNY and CDR2 SVGAGI (reference sequence). The germline V and J ends were trimmed by 6 bases and 4 bases, with 13 bases remaining between them. The CDR3 DNA is TGTGCCAGCAGACAGGGACAATTGTACGAGCAGTACTTC. Its translation: CASRQGQLYEQYF.

This sequence joins TRBV7-9 and TRBJ1-6, with 7 bases identical to TRBD1. The germline V gene has CDR1 SEHNR and CDR2 FQNEAQ (reference sequence). The CDR3 covers 15 residues. J was trimmed by 8 bases and V by 4 bases; bases with no gene match: 8. Here the CDR3 DNA reads TGTGCCAGCAGCTCCCTGACAGGGTGGGATTCACCCCTCCACTTT. It is translated as CASSSLTGWDSPLHF. Full variable domain (missing parts from reference TRBV7-9 and TRBJ1-6): DTGVSQNPRHKITKRGQNVTFRCDPISEHNRLYWYRQTLGQGPEFLTYFQNEAQLEKSRLLSDRFSAERPKGSFSTLEIQRTEQGDSAMYLCASSSLTGWDSPLHFGNGTRLTVT.

The chain carries TRBV28 and TRBJ2-3; D tentatively reads TRBD1 or TRBD2 (5 bases each). The length of the CDR3 is 14 residues. The V gene lost 8 bases and the J gene lost 0 bases, with 12 bases spanning the gap. The germline gives CDR1 MDHEN, CDR2 SYDVKM. In nucleotides, the CDR3 is TGTGCCAGCCTTTGGGGCGGGAGCACAGATACGCAGTATTTT. Translating it yields CASLWGGSTDTQYF.

This clone was counted only a few times. J is TRBJ2-1 and V is TRBV29-1, with D perhaps matching TRBD2 (5 bases). The CDR3 sequence is 11 residues long. The germline CDR1 and CDR2 sequences are SQVTM and ANQGSEA. V lost 4 bases and J lost 6, with 7 bases in between. The CDR3 DNA reads as TGCAGCGTTGGGACTCTCAATGAGCAGTTCTTC. This encodes CSVGTLNEQFF.

This clone occurred a few times. The chain links TRBV2 to TRBJ2-3, with D uncertain. The V end was cut by 6 bases, the J end by 2 bases, with 9 bases between. The CDR3 loop spans 13 amino acids. Germline V lookup: CDR1 SNHLY, CDR2 FYNNEI. The CDR3 DNA follows: TGTGCCAGCAGCCTAGGAGTCACAGATACGCAGTATTTT. This translates into CASSLGVTDTQYF.